The sequence of this T cell receptor (beta chain) was determined in a study of T cell repertoires in cytomegalovirus infection. Whole-study context: It can be stated that public TCR beta signatures indicated CMV infection as well as a matching HLA type.

V was shortened by 2 bases and J by 3 bases, with 10 bases between the two germline ends. The germline V gene encodes CDR1 SGHAT and CDR2 FQDESV (reference sequence). The CDR3 runs to 14 residues. This clonotype appeared many times. What it recognizes is unknown. The study, taken as a whole, reports: Within the response measured ex vivo, HLA-C-restricted CMV-specific TCR beta clonotypes were dominant. Cumulative public TCR beta family frequency identified carriers of CMV plus the relevant HLA.

TCRdb independently ran MiXCR on the reads; one entry per CDR3 protein. The sample carries about 150,000 distinct CDR3 sequences, 23% recorded once. The sequence derives from a human donor in good health (CMV status not recorded). Some clones in this sample may be carry-over from other donors' samples. Sequenced sample: PBMCs. The chain recombines TRBV11-1 with TRBJ2-5, with a tentative D call TRBD2 (5 bases). CDR3 DNA: TGTGCCAGCAGCTTAAGTAACGGGGAAGAGACCCAGTACTTC. Translated: CASSLSNGEETQYF.